This T cell receptor (beta chain) is drawn from a study of T cell responses to AZD1222 COVID-19 vaccine. Clones were read by immunoSEQ multiplex PCR, and TCRdb kept only the in-frame ones, dropping some. Here the sample spans roughly 150,000 clones, about nine tenths being singletons. Germline V lookup: CDR1 ENHRY, CDR2 SYGVKD. The V and J ends lost 2 bases and 0 bases respectively, with 19 bases between them. This CDR3 has 18 amino acids. The sample consisted of peripheral blood, taken on day 0 of AZD1222 vaccination. V gene TRBV10-3 combines with J gene TRBJ1-1, with a possible D match to TRBD1 (6 bases). The clonotype was recovered from an adult in good health. CDR3 sequence: CAISERTHGGGMNTEAFF. DNA for the CDR3: TGTGCCATCAGTGAGCGCACCCACGGGGGGGGCATGAACACTGAAGCTTTCTTT.